This record covers a single TCR beta chain. Its antigen remains unknown. This sample is part of a study of blood T cells in healthy people across ages. The CDR3 contains 14 residues. Looked up from germline, CDR1 is SGHRS and CDR2 is YFSETQ. V dropped 0 bases and J dropped 7 bases, with 14 bases sitting between them. With a J-beta primer mix and a sample-barcoded 5' primer, a second PCR ran roughly 6 to 11 cycles. A 12-random-nucleotide template-switch adaptor tagged each cDNA molecule. TCRdb passed the 5' RACE reads through MiXCR, listing each CDR3 protein once. The sample yields around 750,000 distinct CDR3 sequences, around half seen once. Overall study findings and caveats: As age increased, TCR beta diversity per million T cells fell in a roughly linear fashion.

The specimen sequenced was blood. The sequence was obtained from a man older than 75 in good health. The chain joins TRBV5-1 to TRBJ2-7; D is possibly TRBD1 (5 bases). CDR3 sequence reads: CASSLEGPRDEQYF. DNA of the CDR3: TGCGCCAGCAGCTTGGAGGGGCCTAGGGATGAGCAGTACTTC. The whole variable domain, remainder taken from reference TRBV5-1 and TRBJ2-7, is KAGVTQTPRYLIKTRGQQVTLSCSPISGHRSVSWYQQTPGQGLQFLFEYFSETQRNKGNFPGRFSGRQFSNSRSEMNVSTLELGDSALYLCASSLEGPRDEQYFGPGTRLTVT.